This TCR beta chain was sequenced for a study of siplizumab effects on memory and regulatory T cells (dated by TCRdb to the late 2010s). For the wider study: The effect of the anti-CD2 antibody siplizumab on alloreactive T-cell subsets was examined in allogeneic mixed lymphocyte reactions constructed from human PBMCs. Findings and caveats that apply to the study as a whole: Sequences below about 10^-5 frequency were poorly captured, so only a minor fraction of alloreactive clones could be mapped to unstimulated subsets. Siplizumab significantly reduced the cumulative frequency of alloreactive sequences traceable to unstimulated CD4+ memory T cells. About 80-96% of proliferating CD4+ or CD8+ clones could not be given a naive or memory phenotype. In reactions with siplizumab, an average of approximately 69% of mappable alloreactive CD4+ clones were Treg-derived, compared with 25% to 30% in control reactions. The suppressive function of proliferating Tregs from siplizumab cultures was not functionally confirmed. Unstimulated naive T cells appeared to be more diverse than memory T cells, and naive cells seemed to make a substantial contribution to the alloresponse.

The library was generated by the immunoSEQ multiplex PCR assay. Approximately 93,000 TCR templates per sample were assayed by the deep sequencing platform. Genomic DNA extracted from sorted T cells was the material used for TCRbeta CDR3 sequencing. In the paper's pipeline: The R programming language was used for clonal analysis of TCRbeta CDR3 data. Alloreactive CD4+ and CD8+ clones were identified by comparing unstimulated samples to CFSE-low samples taken after the reaction. Regulatory or non-regulatory origin of alloreactive CD4+ clones was assigned by matching sequences to the sorted unstimulated Treg and non-Treg repertoires. TCRdb mirrors the immuneACCESS table, restricted to in-frame sequences. Some clones are absent from its copies; in checked studies, under half trace to an unresolved V gene, and the reason for the others is unknown. Clone size and V and J calls were adopted from that table, with D and trimming inferred from the DNA. In all, the sample holds roughly 100,000 clones, and over 90% of those were seen once. About 12% of the sample is in the top ten clones.

Sorted unstimulated T cells and proliferating T cells recovered from mixed lymphocyte reactions were subjected to TCRbeta CDR3 sequencing. Fresh whole blood from over 8 HLA-typed healthy donors was used to isolate PBMCs. To map where alloreactive clones came from, unstimulated CD4+ non-regulatory T cells were FACS-sorted. As for this clone: The clone's antigen remains unknown. Base-call qualities are not available, and no considerably larger clone is one nucleotide away.

The CDR3 measures 13 amino acids from cysteine to phenylalanine. Only CDR3 DNA remains: 39 bases, in frame from the first base. V is clipped by 3 bases and J by 8 bases, and the sequence between their germline boundaries is 16 bases long. CDR1 and CDR2, per the germline V gene (reference sequence), are GTSNPN and SVGIG. The chain is assembled from TRBV30 and TRBJ1-2; TRBD1 could be the D gene, as 6 bases match. This clonotype was obtained from a human donor in good health. Source material: non-Treg CD4+ T cells sorted from blood. The sample's cell subset or site label, decoded: FACS-sorted unstimulated CD4+ non-regulatory T cells. The DNA reads TGTGCCTGGAGCCGGAGGGACATTCAGGGCTACACCTTC. This sequence encodes CAWSRRDIQGYTF.